These 24 T cell receptor beta chains share one sample of origin, sequenced in a study of CD8+ T cells in alopecia areata. Reverse transcribed after extraction, RNA yielded cDNA as the sequencing template. The repertoire was sequenced with immunoSEQ multiplex PCR; TCRdb's copy has only in-frame clones and lacks some. The table has about 140,000 clones, about 60% seen once; the top ten hold 6.4%. Source: CD4+ T cells sorted from blood, taken at week 0. The receptors were sampled from a human donor with alopecia areata.

The chain recombines TRBV11-2 with TRBJ2-5; D is unclear. CDR3 length: 13 residues. Germline V gives CDR1 SGHAT, CDR2 FQNNGV. V was cut by 3 bases and J by 5 bases, with 10 bases left in between. The CDR3 loop is CASSLDRVETQYF. DNA of the CDR3: TGTGCCAGCAGCTTGGACCGCGTCGAGACCCAGTACTTC.

The DNA for the CDR3 is TGTGCCAGCAGCTTATTAGGGACCCAGTACTTC. It specifies CASSLLGTQYF. The chain employs TRBV11-2 and TRBJ2-5; D remains ambiguous. The ends were cut back, 2 bases at V and 7 bases at J, with 5 bases in the middle. This CDR3 is 11 amino acids long. Per the germline V gene, CDR1 is SGHAT and CDR2 is FQNNGV.

The chain is built from TRBV2 and TRBJ2-3, with 7 bases that match TRBD1. The V segment lost 4 bases and the J segment 2 bases; nucleotides outside the gene matches: 3. Germline lookup yields CDR1 SNHLY and CDR2 FYNNEI. This CDR3 comprises 14 residues. CDR3 protein: CASSGDSYTDTQYF. DNA for the CDR3: TGTGCCAGCAGTGGGGACAGCTACACAGATACGCAGTATTTT. Using reference TRBV2 and TRBJ2-3 for the parts outside the CDR3, the full variable domain is EPEVTQTPSHQVTQMGQEVILRCVPISNHLYFYWYRQILGQKVEFLVSFYNNEISEKSEIFDDQFSVERPDGSNFTLKIRSTKLEDSAMYFCASSGDSYTDTQYFGPGTRLTVL.

V gene TRBV15 combines with J gene TRBJ2-7; 11 nucleotides agree with TRBD2. The J segment lost 6 bases and the V segment lost 0 bases, leaving 7 bases of the junction unmatched. Per germline, CDR1 LNHNV and CDR2 YYDKDF (reference sequence). The CDR3 covers 16 residues. The DNA of the CDR3 is TGTGCCACCAGCAGAGATCAGGTAGCGGGGGGGCTCGAGCAGTACTTC. It codes for CATSRDQVAGGLEQYF.

The chain has TRBV5-6 and TRBJ1-4; unclear D gene. The V and J ends lost 4 bases and 5 bases respectively, with 15 bases between them. CDR1 and CDR2 (germline): SGHDT, YYEEEE. There are 15 residues in the CDR3. The CDR3 region is CASSRRRQLNEKLFF. The CDR3 DNA is TGTGCCAGCAGCCGAAGGCGGCAGCTGAATGAAAAACTGTTTTTT.

This clone was observed a few times. The chain uses TRBV23-1 and TRBJ2-1; 7 positions match TRBD2. Being an ORF, TRBV23-1 has a function that is uncertain. CDR3 length equals 17 residues. After removal of 4 bases from V and 0 bases from J, the junction contained 9 bases not matched to a gene. The CDR3 protein is CASSLDGPGGSYNEQFF. The DNA for the CDR3 is TGCGCCAGCAGTCTCGATGGGCCGGGGGGCTCCTACAATGAGCAGTTCTTC.

V usage is TRBV16 and J usage is TRBJ1-3; D call uncertain. V shed 2 bases and J shed 4 bases, with 9 bases lying between them. Germline V lookup: CDR1 KGHSY, CDR2 FQNENV. The CDR3 sequence is 14 residues long. CDR3 sequence (DNA): TGTGCCAGCAGCCAAATCCGGGGAGGAAACACCATATATTTT. It translates to CASSQIRGGNTIYF.

The chain links TRBV7-2 to TRBJ1-1, with a tentative D call TRBD1 (5 bases). Germline loops: CDR1 SGHTA, CDR2 FQGNSA. CDR3 length equals 14 residues. V lost 5 bases and J lost 3, with 13 bases in between. The DNA of the CDR3 is TGTGCCAGCAGCCGCAGTGGGGGTGACACTGAAGCTTTCTTT. Translated, it gives CASSRSGGDTEAFF. Together with reference TRBV7-2 and TRBJ1-1, the CDR3 gives the full variable domain: GAGVSQSPSNKVTEKGKDVELRCDPISGHTALYWYRQSLGQGLEFLIYFQGNSAPDKSGLPSDRFSAERTGGSVSTLTIQRTQQEDSAVYLCASSRSGGDTEAFFGQGTRLTVV.

The gene calls are TRBV2 and TRBJ2-5, with TRBD2 identical over 9 bases. The junction had 2 bases not matched to a gene; V was cut back by 2 bases and J by 4 bases. Germline CDR1 is SNHLY and CDR2 is FYNNEI. The CDR3 extends over 14 amino acids. The chain's CDR3 is CASSEKLAGETQYF. CDR3 coding DNA: TGTGCCAGCAGTGAAAAACTAGCGGGAGAGACCCAGTACTTC.

The chain carries TRBV6-5 and TRBJ2-5; tentative D call: TRBD2 (6 bases). Between the trimmed V and J ends, which lost 11 bases and 5 bases, there was a span of 21 bases. Per the germline V gene, CDR1 is MNHEY and CDR2 is SVGAGI. The CDR3 loop spans 14 amino acids. Here the CDR3 reads CAVARGKGFETQYF. The CDR3 DNA is TGTGCCGTCGCTCGGGGGAAAGGTTTTGAGACCCAGTACTTC.

V gene TRBV5-1 combines with J gene TRBJ1-5; TRBD1 agrees at 7 bases. V lost 0 bases and J lost 1; bases outside the gene matches: 7. Germline loops: CDR1 SGHRS, CDR2 YFSETQ. The CDR3 loop spans 17 amino acids. The CDR3 bases are TGCGCCAGCAGCTTGGTCGAGGAGGGGGCGAGCAATCAGCCCCAGCATTTT. Translated, it gives CASSLVEEGASNQPQHF.

The chain carries TRBV4-3 and TRBJ1-2, with D unresolved. Germline loops: CDR1 LGHNA, CDR2 YSLEER. CDR3 size: 14 residues. V shed 1 base and J shed 4 bases, with 10 bases lying between them. CDR3 protein: CASSQARGSYGYTF. CDR3 DNA: TGCGCCAGCAGCCAAGCCCGAGGGTCCTATGGCTACACCTTC.

This chain connects TRBV27 to TRBJ2-2; D call uncertain. The CDR3 consists of 16 residues. Trimming took 2 bases from V and 5 from J, leaving 15 bases between them. From germline, CDR1 is MNHEY and CDR2 SMNVEV (reference sequence). CDR3 loop: CASSLTPTPRTGELFF. Here the CDR3 DNA reads TGTGCCAGCAGTTTAACCCCAACCCCGAGGACCGGGGAGCTGTTTTTT.

The rearrangement links TRBV5-1 to TRBJ1-5, with D possibly TRBD1 on 6 matching bases. This CDR3 region has 15 residues. The germline CDR1 and CDR2 sequences are SGHRS and YFSETQ. V was pared by 2 bases and J by 2 bases, with 11 bases between. This chain's CDR3 is CASSLGAGGNQPQHF. As DNA, the CDR3 is TGCGCCAGCAGCTTAGGGGCAGGGGGCAATCAGCCCCAGCATTTT.

The V call is TRBV7-9, the J call TRBJ2-1; TRBD2 might be the D (6 bases). The germline V gene encodes CDR1 SEHNR and CDR2 FQNEAQ (reference sequence). With 6 bases removed from V and 4 bases from J, the gap between germline ends came to 22 bases. The CDR3 length is 17 residues. CDR3 DNA sequence: TGTGCCAGCAGTCGTAGTGGGTGGACTACTGGGTACAATGAGCAGTTCTTC. Protein: CASSRSGWTTGYNEQFF.

This sequence joins TRBV6-4 and TRBJ2-6; TRBD2 agrees at 7 bases. Germline V gene lookup returns CDR1 MRHNA and CDR2 SNTAGT. V lost 4 bases to trimming and J lost 4 bases; unmatched junction nucleotides: 7. The CDR3 consists of 16 residues. The CDR3 bases are TGTGCCAGCAGTGCCGACGGGGGGTTCGGGGCCAACGTCCTGACTTTC. Its translation: CASSADGGFGANVLTF.

This chain links TRBV7-6 with TRBJ1-1; 7 bases line up with TRBD1. This CDR3 has 15 amino acids. After removal of 1 base from V and 4 bases from J, the junction contained 6 bases not matched to a gene. CDR1 SGHVS and CDR2 FNYEAQ come from the germline V gene. CDR3 sequence reads: CASSLGGTASTEAFF. As DNA, the CDR3 is TGTGCCAGCAGCTTAGGGGGGACAGCAAGCACTGAAGCTTTCTTT.

J is TRBJ2-5 and V is TRBV7-9; 8 bases line up with TRBD2. The CDR3 loop spans 14 amino acids. V trimming: 5 bases; J trimming: 3 bases; junction bases outside the gene matches: 5. Germline V gene sequence: CDR1 SEHNR, CDR2 FQNEAQ (reference sequence). CDR3 DNA sequence: TGTGCCAGCAGCAGAAGCGGGGGAGAAGAGACCCAGTACTTC. Translation: CASSRSGGEETQYF.

The V and J genes are TRBV6-5 and TRBJ1-2; 8 nucleotides align to TRBD1. From germline, CDR1 is MNHEY and CDR2 SVGAGI. CDR3 length: 14 amino acids. V was clipped by 4 bases and J by 8 bases; unmatched bases: 9. The CDR3 is CASSSSDRGKGYTF. The DNA for the CDR3 is TGTGCCAGCAGTTCGTCAGACAGGGGAAAAGGCTACACCTTC.

V gene TRBV25-1 combines with J gene TRBJ2-1, with D maybe TRBD1 (6 bases). Trimming removed 4 bases from V and 7 bases from J, with 11 bases in between. There are 13 residues in the CDR3. Germline loops: CDR1 MGHDK, CDR2 SYGVNS. DNA for the CDR3: TGTGCCAGCAGTGGTACAGACAGGAATGAGCAGTTCTTC. As protein: CASSGTDRNEQFF.

The rearrangement joins TRBV2 to TRBJ1-2, with a tentative D call TRBD1 (6 bases). Germline CDR1 reads SNHLY; CDR2 reads FYNNEI. This CDR3 has 13 amino acids. V lost 6 bases, J lost 6 bases, and 14 bases lay in between. The CDR3 nucleotides are TGTGCCAGCAGCCAAGGGAGGGGGGATGGCTACACCTTC. It yields the protein CASSQGRGDGYTF.

The chain recombines TRBV29-1 with TRBJ1-1; the D is unclear. Germline-derived CDR1 and CDR2 are SQVTM and ANQGSEA. Trimming removed 6 bases at V and 1 base at J, with 15 bases between. There are 14 residues in the CDR3. In DNA, the CDR3 is TGCAGCGTCGGACCGAGACTGACGAACACTGAAGCTTTCTTT. Amino acids: CSVGPRLTNTEAFF.

The rearrangement links TRBV4-1 to TRBJ1-1, with 7 nucleotides matching TRBD1. Looked up from germline, CDR1 is MGHRA and CDR2 is YSYEKL. The CDR3 length is 18 residues. The ends lost 0 bases at V and 6 bases at J; junction bases unmatched: 16. The chain's CDR3 is CASSQDGGGLLLGPEAFF. CDR3 DNA: TGCGCCAGCAGCCAAGATGGAGGGGGCCTACTTCTTGGGCCTGAAGCTTTCTTT.

In its sample, this clone was seen a few times. J is TRBJ1-4 and V is TRBV10-3; 9 bases align to TRBD1. Trimming cost V 3 bases and J 8 bases; bases outside gene matches: 7. This CDR3 is built from 15 residues. The V gene's germline CDR1 is ENHRY and CDR2 SYGVKD. The DNA for the CDR3 is TGTGCCATCAGTGACCCAAACAGGGGGCGGGAAAAACTGTTTTTT. It translates to CAISDPNRGREKLFF.